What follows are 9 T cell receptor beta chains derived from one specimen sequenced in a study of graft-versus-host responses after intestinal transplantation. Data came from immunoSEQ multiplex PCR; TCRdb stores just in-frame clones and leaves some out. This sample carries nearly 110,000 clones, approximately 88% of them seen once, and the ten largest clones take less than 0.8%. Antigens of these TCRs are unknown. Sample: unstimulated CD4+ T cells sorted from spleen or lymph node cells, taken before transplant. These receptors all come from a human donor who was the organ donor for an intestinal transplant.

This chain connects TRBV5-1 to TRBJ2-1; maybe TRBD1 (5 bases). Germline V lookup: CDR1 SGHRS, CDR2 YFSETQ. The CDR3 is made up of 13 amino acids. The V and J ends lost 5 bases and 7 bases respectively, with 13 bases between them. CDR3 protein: CASSGANLNEQFF. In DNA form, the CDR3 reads TGCGCCAGCAGTGGGGCTAACCTAAATGAGCAGTTCTTC.

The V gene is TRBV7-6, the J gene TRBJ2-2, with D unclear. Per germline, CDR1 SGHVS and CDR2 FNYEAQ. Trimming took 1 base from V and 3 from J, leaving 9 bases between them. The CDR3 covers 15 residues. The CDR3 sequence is CASSLVYSDTGELFF. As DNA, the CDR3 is TGTGCCAGCAGCTTAGTTTACAGCGACACCGGGGAGCTGTTTTTT. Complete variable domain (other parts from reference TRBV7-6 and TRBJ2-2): GAGVSQSPRYKVTKRGQDVALRCDPISGHVSLYWYRQALGQGPEFLTYFNYEAQQDKSGLPNDRFSAERPEGSISTLTIQRTEQRDSAMYRCASSLVYSDTGELFFGEGSRLTVL.

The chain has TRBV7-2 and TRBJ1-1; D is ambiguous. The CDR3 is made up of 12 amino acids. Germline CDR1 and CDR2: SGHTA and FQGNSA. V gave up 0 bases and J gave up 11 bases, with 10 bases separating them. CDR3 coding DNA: TGTGCCAGCAGCTTAGCGGGATTAGAGGCTTTCTTT. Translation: CASSLAGLEAFF.

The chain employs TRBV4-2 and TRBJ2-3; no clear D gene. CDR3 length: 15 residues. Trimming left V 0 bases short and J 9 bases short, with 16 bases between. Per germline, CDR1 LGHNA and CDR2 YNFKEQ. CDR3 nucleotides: TGTGCCAGCAGCCAAGATCTGCTGGGCCTAGGGACGCAGTATTTT. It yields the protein CASSQDLLGLGTQYF.

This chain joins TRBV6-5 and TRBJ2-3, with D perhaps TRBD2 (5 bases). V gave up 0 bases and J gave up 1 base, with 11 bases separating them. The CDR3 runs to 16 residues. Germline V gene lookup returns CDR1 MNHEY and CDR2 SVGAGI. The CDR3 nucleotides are TGTGCCAGCAGTTACTCGAAGCGGCCTGGCACAGATACGCAGTATTTT. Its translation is CASSYSKRPGTDTQYF.

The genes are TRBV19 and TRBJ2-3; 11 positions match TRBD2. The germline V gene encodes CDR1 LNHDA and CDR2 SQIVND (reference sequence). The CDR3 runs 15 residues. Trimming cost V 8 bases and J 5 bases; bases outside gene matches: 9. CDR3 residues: CASSDTSGSLDTQYF. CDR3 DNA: TGTGCCAGTTCGGATACTAGCGGGAGCTTAGATACGCAGTATTTT.

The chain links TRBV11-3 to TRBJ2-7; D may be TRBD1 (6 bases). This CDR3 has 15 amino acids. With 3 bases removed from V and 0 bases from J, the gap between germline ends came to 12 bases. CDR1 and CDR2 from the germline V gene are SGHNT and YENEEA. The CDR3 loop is CASSLPRGVSYEQYF. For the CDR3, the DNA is TGTGCCAGCAGCTTGCCCAGGGGAGTCTCCTACGAGCAGTACTTC.

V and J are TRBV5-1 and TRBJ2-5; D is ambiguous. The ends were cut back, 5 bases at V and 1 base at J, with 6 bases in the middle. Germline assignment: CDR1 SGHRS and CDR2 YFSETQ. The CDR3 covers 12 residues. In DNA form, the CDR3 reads TGCGCCAGCAGGCAGAGCCAAGAGACCCAGTACTTC. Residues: CASRQSQETQYF.

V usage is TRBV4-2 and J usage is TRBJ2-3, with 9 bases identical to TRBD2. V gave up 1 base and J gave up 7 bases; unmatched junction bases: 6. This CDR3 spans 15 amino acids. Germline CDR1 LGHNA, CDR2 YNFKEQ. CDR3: CASSQADLAGHTQYF. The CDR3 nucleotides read TGTGCCAGCAGCCAAGCCGACCTAGCGGGGCATACGCAGTATTTT.